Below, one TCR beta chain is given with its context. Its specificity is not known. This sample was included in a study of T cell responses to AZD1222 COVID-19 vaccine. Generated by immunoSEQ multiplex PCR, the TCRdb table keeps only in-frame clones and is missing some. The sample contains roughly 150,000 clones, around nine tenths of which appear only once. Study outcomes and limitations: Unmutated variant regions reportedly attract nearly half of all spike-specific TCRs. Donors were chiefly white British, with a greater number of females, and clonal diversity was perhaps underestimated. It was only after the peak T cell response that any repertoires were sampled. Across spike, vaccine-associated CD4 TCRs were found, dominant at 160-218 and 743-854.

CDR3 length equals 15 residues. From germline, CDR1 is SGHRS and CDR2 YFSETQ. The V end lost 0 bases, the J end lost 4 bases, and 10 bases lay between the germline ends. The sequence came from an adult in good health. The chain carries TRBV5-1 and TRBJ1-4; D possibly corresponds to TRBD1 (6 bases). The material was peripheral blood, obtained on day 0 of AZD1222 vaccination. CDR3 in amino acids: CASSLEGHYNEKLFF. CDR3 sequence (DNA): TGCGCCAGCAGCTTGGAGGGACACTATAATGAAAAACTGTTTTTT.